Listed here is a single T cell receptor (beta chain). Its antigen is unknown. Time point of the sample: newly diagnosed GD, antithyroid drugs for less than 3 months. The TCR library was made from RNA extracted from PBMCs. Arm-PCR of CDR3 regions with iRepertoire HTBI primers generated TCR beta libraries. TCRdb reprocessed the multiplex PCR reads with MiXCR, giving one entry per CDR3 protein. The sample comprises a few hundred thousand distinct CDR3 sequences, roughly 19% of which are singletons, and 12% rests with the top ten. This record belongs to a study of regulatory T cells in long-lasting Graves disease. General study findings and limits: Sharing of public clonotypes was greater in persistent patients (approximately 2,700) than in new patients (fewer than 1,000).

Unmatched junction bases numbered 2, after V lost 0 bases and J lost 4 bases. This CDR3 comprises 15 residues. The V gene's germline CDR1 is MNHNS and CDR2 SASEGT. These records were also assigned to another study, of T cells in Graves' hyperthyroidism and ophthalmopathy. That source notes: Patients aged 18 to 65 had newly diagnosed hyperthyroidism of under 2 months' duration. Patients showing uncontrolled infection, other autoimmune disease, pregnancy or lactation were ineligible. Most clonotypes expanded in thyroid above 0.001 were likewise present in blood.

The sequence derives from a woman aged 25 to 39 with Graves disease. The material sequenced was peripheral blood mononuclear cells (PBMCs), taken at new diagnosis, from a patient treated with antithyroid drugs. The J gene is TRBJ2-3, the V gene TRBV6-1, with TRBD2 matching 9 bases. CDR3 amino acids: CASSEARGGADTQYF. The CDR3 nucleotides are TGTGCCAGCAGTGAAGCCCGCGGGGGGGCAGATACGCAGTATTTT.